These 17 T cell receptor beta chains came from one sample sequenced in a study of human T cells and chemical hapten exposure. TCRdb re-called the RACE reads with MiXCR, one entry per CDR3 protein. In the table there are under 200,000 distinct CDR3 sequences, around 30% of which are singletons. Regarding time point: pre-sensitization, week 0. The treatment: therapeutic diphenylcyclopropenone sensitization with weekly scalp DPC. The sequencing here drew on whole blood, taken in connection with sensitization to the hapten diphenylcyclopropenone (DPC). These receptors came from a woman aged 25-40 years with alopecia areata. Some clones in this sample may be carry-over from other donors' samples.

The V and J genes are TRBV28 and TRBJ2-7; 11 bases line up with TRBD1. CDR1 is MDHEN, CDR2 SYDVKM, per germline. This CDR3 is built from 18 residues. The V and J ends lost 2 bases and 3 bases, in that order; junction bases with no gene match: 12. CDR3 protein: CASSLRTGGAGGSYEQYF. The DNA for the CDR3 is TGTGCCAGCAGTTTAAGGACAGGGGGCGCCGGGGGCAGCTACGAGCAGTACTTC.

V is TRBV25-1 and J is TRBJ2-5; 8 bases align to TRBD2. CDR3 length equals 14 residues. Germline V gives CDR1 MGHDK, CDR2 SYGVNS. V was clipped by 1 base and J by 4 bases; unmatched bases: 2. CDR3 sequence (DNA): TGTGCCAGCAGTGAATTTAGCGGGGTAGAGACCCAGTACTTC. This translates into CASSEFSGVETQYF.

The rearrangement links TRBV18 to TRBJ1-1; D not resolved. CDR1 KGHSH and CDR2 LQKENI come from the germline V gene. The ends were cut back, 3 bases at V and 4 bases at J, with 9 bases in the middle. The CDR3 is 13 residues long. DNA for the CDR3: TGTGCCAGCTCACCGGGCGAGGGCACTGAAGCTTTCTTT. This codes for CASSPGEGTEAFF. Together with reference TRBV18 and TRBJ1-1, the CDR3 gives the full variable domain: NAGVMQNPRHLVRRRGQEARLRCSPMKGHSHVYWYRQLPEEGLKFMVYLQKENIIDESGMPKERFSAEFPKEGPSILRIQQVVRGDSAAYFCASSPGEGTEAFFGQGTRLTVV.

The V and J genes are TRBV7-2 and TRBJ2-3; 9 positions match TRBD1. J gave up 1 base and V 7 bases, and 6 bases lay outside the gene matches. CDR1 is SGHTA, CDR2 FQGNSA, per germline. The CDR3 totals 15 residues. The CDR3 loop is CASKQGAAGTDTQYF. The CDR3 nucleotides read TGTGCCAGCAAACAGGGGGCTGCCGGCACAGATACGCAGTATTTT.

A few counts support this clonotype. The chain combines TRBV28 with TRBJ2-3; 8 bases align to TRBD2. This CDR3 spans 17 amino acids. From germline, CDR1 is MDHEN and CDR2 SYDVKM. V lost 4 bases to trimming and J lost 4 bases; unmatched junction nucleotides: 13. In DNA, the CDR3 is TGTGCCAGCAGTTCCCCCGAGGGACTAGGAGGAGCAGATACGCAGTATTTT. Its protein is CASSSPEGLGGADTQYF.

CDR3 protein: CASSLKQGTSNEQFF. In DNA, the CDR3 is TGTGCCAGCAGCCTTAAACAGGGAACTAGCAATGAGCAGTTCTTC. The J gene is TRBJ2-1, the V gene TRBV2, with D possibly TRBD1 on 6 matching bases. The V end was cut by 6 bases, the J end by 6 bases, with 18 bases between. The CDR3 has 15 amino acids. Germline V gene sequence: CDR1 SNHLY, CDR2 FYNNEI.

This clonotype showed up just a few times. V is TRBV11-2 and J is TRBJ1-5; D remains ambiguous. Trimming removed 1 base from V and 7 bases from J, with 14 bases in between. Germline CDR1 is SGHAT and CDR2 is FQNNGV. The CDR3 runs to 15 residues. The CDR3 bases are TGTGCCAGCAGCTTAGGAAGGCAAGCTCACCAGCCCCAGCATTTT. Translating gives CASSLGRQAHQPQHF.

The rearrangement links TRBV7-7 to TRBJ2-1; D uncertain. Germline values: CDR1 SSHAT, CDR2 FNYEAQ (reference sequence). Trimming left V 8 bases short and J 0 bases short, with 8 bases between. The CDR3 has 13 residues. In DNA, the CDR3 is TGTGCCAGCGCACCTAGCTCCTACAATGAGCAGTTCTTC. It translates to CASAPSSYNEQFF. Complete variable domain (other parts from reference TRBV7-7 and TRBJ2-1): GAGVSQSPRYKVTKRGQDVTLRCDPISSHATLYWYQQALGQGPEFLTYFNYEAQPDKSGLPSDRFSAERPEGSISTLTIQRTEQRDSAMYRCASAPSSYNEQFFGPGTRLTVL.

V usage is TRBV7-9 and J usage is TRBJ2-1; a possible D gene is TRBD1 (6 bases). The CDR3 has 15 amino acids. The germline V gene encodes CDR1 SEHNR and CDR2 FQNEAQ (reference sequence). V was shortened by 3 bases and J by 8 bases, with 17 bases between the two germline ends. The CDR3 region has the DNA TGTGCCAGCAGCTTTGAGGGGGTCCCCGAATATGAGCAGTTCTTC. This codes for CASSFEGVPEYEQFF.

This clonotype showed up just a few times. The CDR3 here is CASSRGTYNEQFF. DNA of the CDR3: TGTGCCAGCTCGCGGGGCACCTACAATGAGCAGTTCTTC. This chain uses TRBV18 with TRBJ2-1; a weak D match, TRBD2 (6 bases). CDR1 is KGHSH and CDR2 is LQKENI in the germline V gene. V was cut by 6 bases and J by 2 bases, with 8 bases left in between. This CDR3 spans 13 amino acids.

V and J are TRBV28 and TRBJ2-1, with 7 bases aligning to TRBD2. The CDR3 runs 16 residues. The junction had 9 bases not matched to a gene; V was cut back by 4 bases and J by 3 bases. In germline, CDR1 is MDHEN, CDR2 SYDVKM. CDR3 sequence: CASSSGAGVLYNEQFF. The DNA for the CDR3 is TGTGCCAGCAGTTCGGGTGCGGGAGTCCTCTACAATGAGCAGTTCTTC.

This clonotype was counted many times. The V and J genes are TRBV5-1 and TRBJ2-7; 7 bases map to TRBD1. Losses at the gene ends were 5 bases for V and 2 bases for J; bases not matched to a gene: 4. The germline CDR1 and CDR2 sequences are SGHRS and YFSETQ. The CDR3 length is 13 residues. CDR3: CASRDTGAYEQYF. The CDR3 nucleotides are TGCGCCAGCAGGGACACAGGGGCCTACGAGCAGTACTTC.

The DNA of the CDR3 is TGTGCCAGCAGTTACTGGGGCGGGGGAATTAACACCGGGGAGCTGTTTTTT. This encodes CASSYWGGGINTGELFF. The chain joins TRBV12-3 or TRBV12-4 to TRBJ2-2; 7 bases match TRBD2. V lost 4 bases to trimming and J lost 2 bases; unmatched junction nucleotides: 10. The CDR3 is 17 residues long.

This clonotype was seen more than once but under ten times. The CDR3 loop reads CASSPNRGQGYTF. The CDR3 DNA reads as TGTGCCAGCAGCCCAAACAGGGGGCAAGGCTACACCTTC. The chain links TRBV7-2 to TRBJ1-2; the match to TRBD1 covers 9 bases. The junction had 6 bases not matched to a gene; V was cut back by 5 bases and J by 8 bases. The germline gives CDR1 SGHTA, CDR2 FQGNSA. The CDR3 covers 13 residues.

This clonotype was counted ten times or more. The V and J genes are TRBV6-1 and TRBJ2-1, with 7 bases aligning to TRBD2. The CDR3 is 14 amino acids. With V trimmed by 6 bases and J by 8 bases, 10 bases remained unmatched. Germline loops: CDR1 MNHNS, CDR2 SASEGT. The DNA for the CDR3 is TGTGCCAGCAGGCGGGACTGGGCGGGGGATGAGCAGTTCTTC. Translated, it gives CASRRDWAGDEQFF.

The chain links TRBV6-1 to TRBJ2-3; 9 bases map to TRBD1. Looked up from germline, CDR1 is MNHNS and CDR2 is SASEGT. Germline trimming cut 8 bases from V and 0 bases from J; bases unmatched to any gene: 15. The CDR3 covers 18 residues. The CDR3 region has the DNA TGTGCCAGCCGGACCGGGACAGGGTTTATAACTAGCACAGATACGCAGTATTTT. It encodes CASRTGTGFITSTDTQYF.

This chain joins TRBV28 and TRBJ2-5; no clear D. The CDR3 spans 12 residues. Germline CDR1 is MDHEN and CDR2 is SYDVKM. The V end lost 3 bases, the J end lost 4 bases, and 6 bases lay between the germline ends. The CDR3 nucleotides are TGTGCCAGCAGTTTCTATCCAGAGACCCAGTACTTC. Protein: CASSFYPETQYF. Together with reference TRBV28 and TRBJ2-5, the CDR3 gives the full variable domain: DVKVTQSSRYLVKRTGEKVFLECVQDMDHENMFWYRQDPGLGLRLIYFSYDVKMKEKGDIPEGYSVSREKKERFSLILESASTNQTSMYLCASSFYPETQYFGPGTRLLVL.